Each of the 20 T cell receptor beta chains below was sequenced from the same sample in a study of PD-1 blockade in mismatch repair-deficient tumors (dated by TCRdb to the late 2010s). The library was prepared using the immunoSEQ multiplex PCR assay. In TCRdb, the immuneACCESS table is reduced to in-frame sequences with V and J assigned. These tables do not hold every clone; where another copy was compared, an unresolved V gene accounts for under half, and the others remain unexplained. In this sample the table shows tens of thousands of clones, more than 70% of which occur a single time. The ten largest clones add up to roughly 14% of the sample. Sequenced material: peripheral blood, taken 52 weeks after starting pembrolizumab. The receptors were gathered from an adult with mismatch repair-deficient cancer.

The table lists this clone with a few counts. The J gene is TRBJ1-5, the V gene TRBV30, with D possibly TRBD1 on 6 matching bases. V lost 5 bases and J 4 bases, leaving 15 bases between the germline ends. Germline V gene sequence: CDR1 GTSNPN, CDR2 SVGIG (reference sequence). The CDR3 is 14 amino acids. This CDR3 is CAWGYGGGNQPQHF. The DNA of the CDR3 is TGTGCCTGGGGGTATGGAGGGGGAAATCAGCCCCAGCATTTT.

In DNA, the CDR3 is TGCAGCGTTGAAGATAGGGTGCCCGGGGAGCTGTTTTTT. This codes for CSVEDRVPGELFF. The chain couples TRBV29-1 to TRBJ2-2, with D hard to call. Per the germline V gene, CDR1 is SQVTM and CDR2 is ANQGSEA. V lost 0 bases, J lost 6 bases, and 8 bases lay in between. The CDR3 has 13 amino acids.

This rearrangement joins TRBV6-1 to TRBJ2-1, with 13 bases matching TRBD2. Germline lookup yields CDR1 MNHNS and CDR2 SASEGT. CDR3 size: 16 residues. The V segment lost 4 bases and the J segment 8 bases; nucleotides outside the gene matches: 8. CDR3 sequence (DNA): TGTGCCAGCAGTGCCTACGGGACTAGCGGGACATATGAGCAGTTCTTC. It translates to CASSAYGTSGTYEQFF.

The chain couples TRBV4-1 to TRBJ2-3; D remains ambiguous. The CDR3 runs to 17 residues. Trimming left V 1 base short and J 0 bases short, with 14 bases between. Germline CDR1 and CDR2: MGHRA and YSYEKL. The CDR3 protein is CASSQVRYGVSTDTQYF. The CDR3 nucleotides are TGCGCCAGCAGCCAAGTCCGGTACGGCGTAAGCACAGATACGCAGTATTTT.

This rearrangement joins TRBV9 to TRBJ2-1; D remains unclear. The germline V gene encodes CDR1 SGDLS and CDR2 YYNGEE. The CDR3 is 14 amino acids. Trimming cost V 4 bases and J 3 bases, with 11 bases left between them. The CDR3 sequence: CASSKREYYNEQFF. The CDR3 nucleotides are TGTGCCAGCAGCAAACGAGAATACTACAATGAGCAGTTCTTC.

The chain joins TRBV4-3 to TRBJ2-7, with a weak D call TRBD2 (7 bases). The CDR3 totals 14 residues. The germline V and J ends were trimmed by 1 base and 2 bases, with 9 bases remaining between them. Germline V gene lookup returns CDR1 LGHNA and CDR2 YSLEER. The CDR3 sequence: CASSQAGGPYEQYF. In DNA form, the CDR3 reads TGCGCCAGCAGCCAAGCGGGGGGCCCCTACGAGCAGTACTTC.

V is TRBV30 and J is TRBJ2-2; 7 nucleotides match TRBD1. CDR1 and CDR2 from the germline V gene are GTSNPN and SVGIG (reference sequence). Trimming cost V 4 bases and J 11 bases; bases outside gene matches: 7. CDR3 length equals 12 residues. The CDR3 spells CAWTQGGFELFF. CDR3 nucleotides: TGTGCCTGGACCCAAGGGGGCTTCGAGCTGTTTTTT.

The chain employs TRBV4-3 and TRBJ1-1, with D unresolved. Germline V gene lookup returns CDR1 LGHNA and CDR2 YSLEER. V was cut by 2 bases and J by 5 bases, with 9 bases left in between. The CDR3 runs to 13 residues. DNA for the CDR3: TGCGCCAGCAGCCAATCACGGCGGACTGAAGCTTTCTTT. This encodes CASSQSRRTEAFF.

This clone was recorded a few times. This chain joins TRBV28 and TRBJ2-7, with a tentative D call TRBD2 (5 bases). The CDR3 is 11 residues long. Germline lookup yields CDR1 MDHEN and CDR2 SYDVKM. Trimming pared 5 bases from V and 8 bases from J, leaving 10 bases between. CDR3 sequence: CASSAGLQQYF. CDR3 coding DNA: TGTGCCAGCAGTGCTGGACTCCAGCAGTACTTC.

The chain is built from TRBV4-1 and TRBJ2-7; D uncertain. CDR3 length: 16 residues. V lost 6 bases to trimming and J lost 0 bases, with 18 bases between them. Germline-derived CDR1 and CDR2 are MGHRA and YSYEKL. The CDR3 DNA follows: TGCGCCAGCAGTCACCCTCCGATCAGCCCCTCCTACGAGCAGTACTTC. Encoded protein: CASSHPPISPSYEQYF.

The chain uses TRBV7-9 and TRBJ2-1; 8 bases fit TRBD2. The V and J ends lost 3 bases and 4 bases, in that order; junction bases with no gene match: 8. Germline V CDR1 and CDR2: SEHNR, FQNEAQ (reference sequence). The CDR3 has 16 amino acids. Written as DNA, the CDR3 is TGTGCCAGCAGCTTTTCCCCACTAGCGGAGTACAATGAGCAGTTCTTC. Protein sequence: CASSFSPLAEYNEQFF.

The chain joins TRBV19 to TRBJ2-5; either TRBD1 or TRBD2 may supply D (5 bases each). V dropped 3 bases and J dropped 5 bases, with 10 bases sitting between them. The CDR3 length is 13 residues. Germline CDR1 reads LNHDA; CDR2 reads SQIVND (reference sequence). CDR3 amino acids: CASSIMGEETQYF. DNA of the CDR3: TGTGCCAGTAGTATCATGGGGGAGGAGACCCAGTACTTC.

CDR3 sequence (DNA): TGTGCCAGCAGCCTCGGGACTACTAACGAGCAGTACTTC. This sequence encodes CASSLGTTNEQYF. This chain connects TRBV5-4 to TRBJ2-7, with 7 bases that match TRBD2. The CDR3 consists of 13 residues. In germline, CDR1 is SGHNT, CDR2 YYREEE (reference sequence). V shed 4 bases, J shed 5 bases, and the junction held 6 bases outside the gene matches. Full variable domain (remainder filled in from reference TRBV5-4 and TRBJ2-7): ETGVTQSPTHLIKTRGQQVTLRCSSQSGHNTVSWYQQALGQGPQFIFQYYREEENGRGNFPPRFSGLQFPNYSSELNVNALELDDSALYLCASSLGTTNEQYFGPGTRLTVT.

V and J are TRBV6-4 and TRBJ2-3, with 9 bases that match TRBD2. The CDR3 has 14 residues. The germline CDR1 and CDR2 sequences are MRHNA and SNTAGT. The V segment lost 4 bases and the J segment 2 bases; nucleotides outside the gene matches: 1. The CDR3 DNA follows: TGTGCCAGCAGTGCTAGCGGGAACACAGATACGCAGTATTTT. Amino acid sequence: CASSASGNTDTQYF.

The chain carries TRBV12-5 and TRBJ1-4; D gene uncertain. Germline values: CDR1 LGHNT, CDR2 FRNRAP. The ends were cut back, 5 bases at V and 7 bases at J, with 17 bases in the middle. This CDR3 comprises 15 residues. The CDR3 sequence: CASGIGPPEGEKLFF. CDR3 coding DNA: TGTGCTAGTGGTATAGGACCTCCGGAGGGTGAAAAACTGTTTTTT.

The gene calls are TRBV6-1 and TRBJ1-2; the match to TRBD1 covers 9 bases. The CDR3 is made up of 14 amino acids. V lost 3 bases to trimming and J lost 4 bases; unmatched junction nucleotides: 3. Germline lookup yields CDR1 MNHNS and CDR2 SASEGT. The CDR3 coding sequence is TGTGCCAGCAGTGAGGGGACAGGGCTCTATGGCTACACCTTC. Its translation is CASSEGTGLYGYTF.

This chain links TRBV28 with TRBJ2-7; D is perhaps TRBD1 or TRBD2 (5 bases each). Trimming stripped 8 bases from V and 0 bases from J, with 17 bases between. From germline, CDR1 is MDHEN and CDR2 SYDVKM. This CDR3 has 15 residues. CDR3 residues: CASRPPGRSSYEQYF. CDR3 DNA: TGTGCCAGCCGACCCCCGGGGCGAAGCTCCTACGAGCAGTACTTC.

V usage is TRBV11-3 and J usage is TRBJ1-2; possibly TRBD1 for D (6 bases). V was shortened by 4 bases and J by 8 bases, with 20 bases between the two germline ends. This CDR3 has 15 amino acids. Germline CDR1 reads SGHNT; CDR2 reads YENEEA. DNA for the CDR3: TGTGCCAGCAGCTCCGGACAGTCTCATCCGCTGGGCTACACCTTC. Translated, it gives CASSSGQSHPLGYTF.

The sample holds one count of this clone. The V gene is TRBV30, the J gene TRBJ1-2; D ambiguous. This CDR3 has 15 residues. V dropped 1 base and J dropped 5 bases, with 17 bases sitting between them. CDR1 is GTSNPN and CDR2 is SVGIG in the germline V gene (reference sequence). CDR3 DNA sequence: TGTGCCTGGAGTGACCCCTTTGGGCAGGCATATGGCTACACCTTC. Protein sequence: CAWSDPFGQAYGYTF.

Regarding this clone: The DNA is left out, because the CDR3 cannot be placed on it with certainty; the CDR3 is given as TCRdb lists it. V gene TRBV28 combines with J gene TRBJ1-1. The CDR3 has 18 amino acids, counting both end residues. CDR1 and CDR2 from the germline V gene are MDHEN and SYDVKM. CDR3 amino acids: CASSSSTPRRGMNTEAFF.